This record concerns one T cell receptor beta chain sequence. The sample originates from a study of blood T cell repertoires in COVID-19. As for the study in general: From the United States, Italy and Spain came samples of acute and convalescent COVID-19. Sources were T cells, B-cell-depleted T cells, or PBMCs; the material itself was cDNA or gDNA.

Original analysis: From reference gene primer amplification, estimates of nucleated cell counts were derived. Only in-frame clones appear in the TCRdb table, and some are missing; sequencing was by immunoSEQ multiplex PCR. V, J and clone size reflect that table, while D and trimming were determined from the DNA. The sample has over 100,000 clones, about 85% seen once. This receptor was identified in a man aged 50 to 59 with active COVID-19. The sample was peripheral blood.

The chain's CDR3 is CASSLSTRGNYGYTF. DNA of the CDR3: TGTGCCAGCAGCCTTTCCACCAGGGGTAACTATGGCTACACCTTC. This chain links TRBV14 with TRBJ1-2; tentative D call: TRBD1 (6 bases). This CDR3 spans 15 amino acids. V lost 4 bases and J 1 base, leaving 13 bases between the germline ends. CDR1 SGHDN and CDR2 FVKESK come from the germline V gene.